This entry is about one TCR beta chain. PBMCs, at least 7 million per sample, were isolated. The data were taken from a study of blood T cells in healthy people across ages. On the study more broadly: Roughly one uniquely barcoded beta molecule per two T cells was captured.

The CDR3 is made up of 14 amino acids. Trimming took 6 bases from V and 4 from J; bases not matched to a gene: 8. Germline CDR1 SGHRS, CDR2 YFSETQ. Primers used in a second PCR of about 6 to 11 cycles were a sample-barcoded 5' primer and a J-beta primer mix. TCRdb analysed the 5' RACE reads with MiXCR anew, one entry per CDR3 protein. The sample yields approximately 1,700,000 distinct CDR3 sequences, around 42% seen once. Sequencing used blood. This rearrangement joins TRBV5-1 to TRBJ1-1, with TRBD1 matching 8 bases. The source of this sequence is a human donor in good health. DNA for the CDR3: TGCGCCAGCAACTTCCAGGGGGCTGGCACTGAAGCTTTCTTT. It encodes CASNFQGAGTEAFF.